This entry lists 28 T cell receptor beta chains sequenced from one sample in a study of T cell responses to AZD1222 COVID-19 vaccine. Data came from immunoSEQ multiplex PCR; TCRdb stores just in-frame clones and leaves some out. The sample comprises over 95,000 clones, around 89% of which are singletons, and 7.5% rests with the top ten. The input for sequencing was peripheral blood, taken on day 0 of AZD1222 vaccination. These TCRs come from an adult in good health.

V usage is TRBV30 and J usage is TRBJ2-1; D gene uncertain. This CDR3 has 11 amino acids. Trimming took off 3 bases at V and 14 bases at J, with 14 bases between the two ends. Germline V gene data show CDR1 as GTSNPN and CDR2 as SVGIG (reference sequence). The CDR3 DNA sequence: TGTGCCTGGAGCGCCTTGGGTCAGGAGTTCTTC. Translation gives CAWSALGQEFF.

In this sample, this clone turned up once. The J gene is TRBJ2-2, the V gene TRBV27, with D possibly matching TRBD2 (5 bases). Germline CDR1 MNHEY, CDR2 SMNVEV (reference sequence). The CDR3 is 15 residues long. V lost 8 bases and J 1 base, leaving 14 bases between the germline ends. The chain's CDR3 is CASSRPGGNTGELFF. The CDR3 nucleotides are TGTGCCAGCTCCCGCCCCGGAGGGAACACCGGGGAGCTGTTTTTT.

The chain uses TRBV14 and TRBJ2-6; D is unclear. Per germline, CDR1 SGHDN and CDR2 FVKESK. This CDR3 region has 15 residues. Trimming left V 4 bases short and J 0 bases short, with 7 bases between. CDR3 in amino acids: CASSRDTSGANVLTF. The CDR3 DNA follows: TGTGCCAGCAGCCGAGACACCTCTGGGGCCAACGTCCTGACTTTC.

In this sample, this clone turned up once. The chain uses TRBV5-1 and TRBJ2-1; the D is unclear. CDR3 size: 13 residues. V lost 1 base and J 6 bases, leaving 8 bases between the germline ends. The germline gives CDR1 SGHRS, CDR2 YFSETQ. The chain's CDR3 is CASSLIPGNEQFF. CDR3 DNA sequence: TGCGCCAGCAGCTTGATCCCCGGCAATGAGCAGTTCTTC.

V is TRBV29-1 and J is TRBJ2-1, with D uncertain. The V and J ends lost 3 bases and 5 bases respectively, with 11 bases between them. The CDR3 has 13 amino acids. CDR1 and CDR2 (germline): SQVTM, ANQGSEA. CDR3 nucleotide sequence: TGCAGCGTTGACGGCGGAGCCAACAATGAGCAGTTCTTC. Translated: CSVDGGANNEQFF.

V gene TRBV5-1 combines with J gene TRBJ1-5, with TRBD1 as a possible D gene (5 bases). V was shortened by 4 bases and J by 5 bases, with 16 bases between the two germline ends. Per the germline V gene, CDR1 is SGHRS and CDR2 is YFSETQ. The CDR3 is 15 residues long. The CDR3 loop is CASSLEGHLDQPQHF. The CDR3 DNA follows: TGCGCCAGCAGCCTCGAAGGACACTTAGATCAGCCCCAGCATTTT.

J is TRBJ2-5 and V is TRBV7-8; D uncertain. Germline CDR1 and CDR2: SGHVS and FQNEAQ. The length of the CDR3 is 14 residues. V lost 5 bases to trimming and J lost 2 bases, with 12 bases between them. The CDR3 here is CASSRGRVQETQYF. The CDR3 DNA sequence: TGTGCCAGCAGCCGCGGACGCGTACAAGAGACCCAGTACTTC. The whole variable domain, filled in from reference TRBV7-8 and TRBJ2-5, reads GAGVSQSPRYKVAKRGQDVALRCDPISGHVSLFWYQQALGQGPEFLTYFQNEAQLDKSGLPSDRFFAERPEGSVSTLKIQRTQQEDSAVYLCASSRGRVQETQYFGPGTRLLVL.

The rearrangement uses TRBV4-1 and TRBJ2-5, with 9 bases that match TRBD1. V was clipped by 4 bases and J by 4 bases; unmatched bases: 10. CDR3 length equals 16 residues. Germline CDR1 MGHRA, CDR2 YSYEKL. The CDR3 loop reads CASSPDSGQGRETQYF. The CDR3 DNA reads as TGCGCCAGCAGCCCTGACTCGGGACAGGGAAGAGAGACCCAGTACTTC.

The chain links TRBV5-1 to TRBJ1-5; possible D gene TRBD1, 6 bases. The CDR3 runs to 17 residues. Germline V lookup: CDR1 SGHRS, CDR2 YFSETQ. The germline V and J ends were trimmed by 4 bases and 3 bases, with 20 bases remaining between them. The CDR3 DNA reads TGCGCCAGCAGCGTACATCCTCAGGGGTCGAACAATCAGCCCCAGCATTTT. It is translated as CASSVHPQGSNNQPQHF.

The gene calls are TRBV5-1 and TRBJ1-2; D perhaps matches TRBD1 (5 bases). CDR1 and CDR2 from the germline V gene are SGHRS and YFSETQ. V lost 0 bases, J lost 8 bases, and 14 bases lay in between. CDR3 length equals 14 residues. CDR3 sequence reads: CASSLDSGGVGYTF. CDR3 nucleotides: TGCGCCAGCAGCTTGGATTCTGGGGGAGTGGGCTACACCTTC.

CDR3 bases: TGCGCCAGCAGCTTGGGAAGTACGGGTGGGACTGAAGCTTTCTTT. Amino acid sequence: CASSLGSTGGTEAFF. The rearrangement links TRBV5-1 to TRBJ1-1; D not certain. CDR1 and CDR2 from the germline V gene are SGHRS and YFSETQ. The CDR3 is made up of 15 amino acids. The V gene lost 0 bases and the J gene lost 5 bases, with 14 bases spanning the gap.

This chain joins TRBV5-4 and TRBJ2-1; 9 nucleotides align to TRBD1. The CDR3 totals 15 residues. In germline, CDR1 is SGHNT, CDR2 YYREEE (reference sequence). J gave up 1 base and V 4 bases, and 3 bases lay outside the gene matches. The CDR3 region is CASSLTGGSYNEQFF. Written as DNA, the CDR3 is TGTGCCAGCAGCCTGACAGGGGGGTCCTACAATGAGCAGTTCTTC. The variable domain in full, completed from reference TRBV5-4 and TRBJ2-1, reads ETGVTQSPTHLIKTRGQQVTLRCSSQSGHNTVSWYQQALGQGPQFIFQYYREEENGRGNFPPRFSGLQFPNYSSELNVNALELDDSALYLCASSLTGGSYNEQFFGPGTRLTVL.

The chain couples TRBV4-3 to TRBJ2-7, with 8 bases lining up with TRBD2. The junction had 9 bases not matched to a gene; V was cut back by 1 base and J by 4 bases. The CDR3 sequence is 16 residues long. CDR1 and CDR2 from the germline V gene are LGHNA and YSLEER. The CDR3, as DNA: TGCGCCAGCAGCCAAGTCTGGCGGGAGGAGGGATACGAGCAGTACTTC. Residues: CASSQVWREEGYEQYF.

The chain employs TRBV15 and TRBJ1-4; D ambiguous. Trimming left V 0 bases short and J 13 bases short, with 9 bases between. The CDR3 has 12 residues. Per germline, CDR1 LNHNV and CDR2 YYDKDF (reference sequence). This CDR3 is CATSRDRAVLFF. The CDR3 region has the DNA TGTGCCACCAGCAGAGATCGTGCAGTACTGTTTTTT.

The chain recombines TRBV7-2 with TRBJ1-5; D remains ambiguous. Deletions cut 1 base from V and 0 bases from J, with 7 bases between. Germline V lookup: CDR1 SGHTA, CDR2 FQGNSA. The CDR3 sequence is 15 residues long. In DNA, the CDR3 is TGTGCCAGCAGCTTAGTCCCGTATAGCAATCAGCCCCAGCATTTT. Residues: CASSLVPYSNQPQHF.

V gene TRBV9 combines with J gene TRBJ1-6; 9 nucleotides match TRBD1. The CDR3 consists of 18 residues. With V trimmed by 0 bases and J by 7 bases, 11 bases remained unmatched. Germline CDR1 is SGDLS and CDR2 is YYNGEE. As DNA, the CDR3 is TGTGCCAGCAGCGTAGGGCGGGGGGGGACAGGGTCCAATTCACCCCTCCACTTT. This translates into CASSVGRGGTGSNSPLHF.

This sequence joins TRBV6-5 and TRBJ2-2; D gene unclear. Between the trimmed V and J ends, which lost 0 bases and 5 bases, there was a span of 1 base. Germline V gene data show CDR1 as MNHEY and CDR2 as SVGAGI. CDR3 length: 12 amino acids. This CDR3 reads CASSYSTGELFF. CDR3 nucleotide sequence: TGTGCCAGCAGTTACTCTACCGGGGAGCTGTTTTTT.

V and J are TRBV7-2 and TRBJ2-5; D is unclear. With 5 bases removed from V and 5 bases from J, the gap between germline ends came to 9 bases. Looked up from germline, CDR1 is SGHTA and CDR2 is FQGNSA. The CDR3 spans 12 residues. The CDR3, as DNA: TGTGCCAGCAGCCTCCTCTTTGAGACCCAGTACTTC. Translated: CASSLLFETQYF.

The rearrangement joins TRBV18 to TRBJ2-7, with 14 bases matching TRBD2. In germline, CDR1 is KGHSH, CDR2 LQKENI. Germline trimming cut 3 bases from V and 5 bases from J; bases unmatched to any gene: 6. The CDR3 has 16 residues. This chain's CDR3 is CASSPPGTSGSDEQYF. In DNA form, the CDR3 reads TGTGCCAGCTCACCCCCCGGGACTAGCGGGAGCGACGAGCAGTACTTC.

The chain couples TRBV9 to TRBJ2-1, with 12 nucleotides matching TRBD2. Germline CDR1 is SGDLS and CDR2 is YYNGEE. The ends lost 1 base at V and 4 bases at J; junction bases unmatched: 3. The CDR3 is made up of 16 amino acids. The DNA of the CDR3 is TGTGCCAGCAGCGTAACCACTAGCGGGGGGTACAATGAGCAGTTCTTC. It is translated as CASSVTTSGGYNEQFF.

The chain employs TRBV3-1 (or the pseudogene TRBV3-2) and TRBJ1-1; no definite D call. Trimming pared 0 bases from V and 1 base from J, leaving 12 bases between. The CDR3 consists of 16 residues. Germline V gene sequence: CDR1 LGHDT, CDR2 YNNKEL (reference sequence). The CDR3 here is CASSQDFEVRNTEAFF. CDR3 coding DNA: TGTGCCAGCAGCCAAGATTTCGAGGTCCGGAACACTGAAGCTTTCTTT.

The rearrangement joins TRBV20-1 to TRBJ2-7; D gene uncertain. The CDR3 sequence is 11 residues long. V lost 1 base and J 2 bases, leaving 3 bases between the germline ends. Germline loops: CDR1 DFQATT, CDR2 SNEGSKA (reference sequence). The CDR3, as DNA: TGCAGTGCTAGAGGGACCTACGAGCAGTACTTC. Translation: CSARGTYEQYF.

The genes are TRBV4-1 and TRBJ2-7; D is undetermined. The V gene lost 1 base and the J gene lost 6 bases, with 16 bases spanning the gap. CDR3 size: 15 residues. In germline, CDR1 is MGHRA, CDR2 YSYEKL. This chain's CDR3 is CASSQAQRVRSEQYF. The CDR3 DNA follows: TGCGCCAGCAGCCAAGCTCAAAGGGTAAGGAGCGAGCAGTACTTC.

The V gene is TRBV24-1, the J gene TRBJ2-1, with 14 bases fitting TRBD2. CDR3 size: 18 residues. The ends lost 2 bases at V and 4 bases at J; junction bases unmatched: 6. Germline loops: CDR1 KGHDR, CDR2 SFDVKD. The CDR3 coding sequence is TGTGCCACCAGTGATTCCGGGACTAGCGGGAGACTGTACAATGAGCAGTTCTTC. Its translation is CATSDSGTSGRLYNEQFF.

The chain recombines TRBV18 with TRBJ2-2; 8 bases are a match to TRBD1. Germline V gene data show CDR1 as KGHSH and CDR2 as LQKENI. This CDR3 is 16 amino acids long. Germline trimming cut 3 bases from V and 0 bases from J; bases unmatched to any gene: 3. The CDR3: CASSPGTGSNTGELFF. CDR3 DNA: TGTGCCAGCTCACCCGGGACAGGTTCGAACACCGGGGAGCTGTTTTTT.

This chain joins TRBV19 and TRBJ2-1; no clear D gene. V was trimmed by 3 bases and J by 7 bases, leaving 16 bases between them. The CDR3 consists of 15 residues. Looked up from germline, CDR1 is LNHDA and CDR2 is SQIVND (reference sequence). CDR3 region: CASSILGSGENEQFF. The CDR3, as DNA: TGTGCCAGTAGTATTCTAGGCAGTGGAGAGAATGAGCAGTTCTTC. The variable domain in full, with the rest retrieved from reference TRBV19 and TRBJ2-1, is DGGITQSPKYLFRKEGQNVTLSCEQNLNHDAMYWYRQDPGQGLRLIYYSQIVNDFQKGDIAEGYSVSREKKESFPLTVTSAQKNPTAFYLCASSILGSGENEQFFGPGTRLTVL.

This CDR3 reads CASSQVGRYNEQFF. The CDR3 nucleotides read TGTGCCAGCAGCCAAGTCGGCAGATACAATGAGCAGTTCTTC. The chain employs TRBV14 and TRBJ2-1; D is unclear. Germline V gives CDR1 SGHDN, CDR2 FVKESK. CDR3 length: 14 residues. The V end lost 1 base, the J end lost 4 bases, and 8 bases lay between the germline ends.

This clone was counted only a few times. This chain connects TRBV7-8 to TRBJ2-1; D might be TRBD2 (6 bases). CDR3 size: 16 residues. V shed 5 bases and J shed 1 base, with 15 bases lying between them. CDR1 is SGHVS and CDR2 is FQNEAQ in the germline V gene. The CDR3 is CASSPTGDLSYNEQFF. In DNA form, the CDR3 reads TGTGCCAGCAGCCCAACGGGGGACTTGTCCTACAATGAGCAGTTCTTC.